Included here is one T cell receptor (beta chain) sequence, with context. Its antigen is not known. PCR was performed a second time for 7 to 11 cycles using a sample-barcoded 5' primer and a J-beta primer mix. One entry per CDR3 protein results from TCRdb running MiXCR on the 5' RACE reads. Of over a million distinct CDR3 sequences in the sample, 40% to 45% are singletons; the top ten hold 18%. The CDR3 runs 16 residues. V shed 3 bases, J shed 1 base, and the junction held 2 bases outside the gene matches. Germline assignment: CDR1 DFQATT and CDR2 SNEGSKA (reference sequence). The source of the sample is a study of blood T cells in healthy people across ages. For the study at large: With template switching, about one barcoded beta molecule was captured per two T cells.

Study-wide points: CMV infection status of these donors was not known. Per million T cells, TCR beta diversity dropped roughly linearly as age increased.

The rearrangement uses TRBV20-1 and TRBJ2-1; 14 positions agree with TRBD2. This TCR was recovered from a woman between 55 and 75 years old in good health. Sequencing was performed on blood. The CDR3 DNA reads TGCAGTGCTAGGGGACTAGCGGGAGTTTCCTACAATGAGCAGTTCTTC. Amino acid sequence: CSARGLAGVSYNEQFF.